Each of the 7 T cell receptor beta chains below was sequenced from the same sample in a study of blood T cell repertoires in COVID-19. The method was immunoSEQ multiplex PCR; TCRdb's version includes in-frame clones alone and lacks a portion of them. The sample shows approximately 200,000 clones, approximately 90% of them seen only once. The sequenced sample was peripheral blood. The source of these receptors is a man between 60 and 75 years old who had recovered from COVID-19.

This clone was seen just once. The genes are TRBV15 and TRBJ1-2; TRBD1 is a possible D gene (6 bases). Germline V gives CDR1 LNHNV, CDR2 YYDKDF (reference sequence). Trimming cost V 3 bases and J 2 bases, with 7 bases left between them. The CDR3 runs to 13 residues. The CDR3 DNA reads TGTGCCACCAGCAGGGACAGCAACTATGGCTACACCTTC. It is translated as CATSRDSNYGYTF.

The V and J genes are TRBV5-1 and TRBJ1-2; TRBD1 matches at 8 bases. This CDR3 has 14 residues. Per germline, CDR1 SGHRS and CDR2 YFSETQ. V lost 3 bases to trimming and J lost 0 bases; unmatched junction nucleotides: 1. Here the CDR3 DNA reads TGCGCCAGCAGCTCACAGGGGGCTAACTATGGCTACACCTTC. It codes for CASSSQGANYGYTF.

Only one count was recorded for this clone. It is unclear where the CDR3 begins or ends on the DNA, so no DNA is shown, and the CDR3 is as TCRdb lists it. The chain links TRBV14 to TRBJ1-2; the table's D call, TRBD1, has no DNA check behind it. Germline loops: CDR1 SGHDN, CDR2 FVKESK. Both ends counted, the CDR3 spans 15 residues. The CDR3 here is CASSHVGPDIYGYTF.

The genes are TRBV28 and TRBJ1-4; D unresolved. V was pared by 4 bases and J by 4 bases, with 7 bases between. Germline V gene data show CDR1 as MDHEN and CDR2 as SYDVKM. The CDR3 has 13 residues. The chain's CDR3 is CASSSEVNEKLFF. The CDR3, as DNA: TGTGCCAGCAGTTCAGAGGTTAATGAAAAACTGTTTTTT. The full variable domain, rest sourced from reference TRBV28 and TRBJ1-4, is DVKVTQSSRYLVKRTGEKVFLECVQDMDHENMFWYRQDPGLGLRLIYFSYDVKMKEKGDIPEGYSVSREKKERFSLILESASTNQTSMYLCASSSEVNEKLFFGSGTQLSVL.

The chain carries TRBV5-4 and TRBJ2-3; 7 bases line up with TRBD2. Germline CDR1 SGHNT, CDR2 YYREEE (reference sequence). This CDR3 comprises 14 residues. Trimming removed 0 bases from V and 8 bases from J; junction bases left unmatched: 6. CDR3 sequence: CASSLGLALGTQYF. The CDR3 DNA sequence: TGTGCCAGCAGCTTGGGACTAGCTCTCGGTACGCAGTATTTT.

In DNA, the CDR3 is TGCGCCAGCAGCCAAGCCCAGGACAGGGCCTATGGCTACACCTTC. Translation: CASSQAQDRAYGYTF. The chain employs TRBV4-1 and TRBJ1-2, with TRBD1 matching over 8 bases. The V and J ends lost 1 base and 4 bases, in that order; junction bases with no gene match: 5. Germline loops: CDR1 MGHRA, CDR2 YSYEKL. This CDR3 contains 15 residues.

V usage is TRBV18 and J usage is TRBJ2-7; maybe TRBD2 (6 bases). The V gene's germline CDR1 is KGHSH and CDR2 LQKENI. Deletions cut 3 bases from V and 4 bases from J, with 13 bases between. The CDR3 totals 14 residues. The CDR3 DNA reads as TGTGCCAGCTCACCGGAGCAGGGAGGATACGAGCAGTACTTC. Residues: CASSPEQGGYEQYF.